These 8 T cell receptor beta chains came from one sample sequenced in a study of beta chain features in type 1 diabetes. These receptors' targets are unknown. Notes on the study in general: Moderately but significantly shorter TCRB CDR3s were found in Type 1 diabetes patients in all four CD4+ subsets.

The sequenced template was cDNA made from the entire isolated RNA. The method was immunoSEQ multiplex PCR; TCRdb's version includes in-frame clones alone and lacks a portion of them. The data hold 150,000 to 200,000 clones, with 8% to 8.5% observed a single time. The sample comprised central memory CD4+ T cells from blood. Receptors originate from a woman between 18 and 29 years old with type 1 diabetes.

This clone was observed a handful of times. The chain combines TRBV7-2 with TRBJ2-4; the D is unclear. The CDR3 runs 13 residues. CDR1 is SGHTA and CDR2 is FQGNSA in the germline V gene. Trimming shortened V by 4 bases and J by 6 bases, and 10 bases separated the two germline ends. This chain's CDR3 is CASSSTSRNIQYF. CDR3 DNA sequence: TGTGCCAGCAGCTCCACCTCGAGAAACATTCAGTACTTC.

This clone was seen at least ten times. The chain carries TRBV7-8 and TRBJ2-4; D ambiguous. Germline CDR1 and CDR2: SGHVS and FQNEAQ. Trimming took off 2 bases at V and 1 base at J, with 12 bases between the two ends. This CDR3 contains 16 residues. For the CDR3, the DNA is TGTGCCAGCAGCTTACGAACCGGGTTCGCCAAAAACATTCAGTACTTC. This encodes CASSLRTGFAKNIQYF.

The gene calls are TRBV10-2 and TRBJ1-2; D is perhaps TRBD1 (6 bases). There are 14 residues in the CDR3. V was trimmed by 6 bases and J by 7 bases, leaving 18 bases between them. In germline, CDR1 is WSHSY, CDR2 SAAADI. CDR3 sequence (DNA): TGCGCCAGCAGGGAACAGGGCCTGAGGCGTGGCTACACCTTC. This translates into CASREQGLRRGYTF.

The chain couples TRBV11-3 to TRBJ2-3; TRBD1 matches 8 bases. The J segment lost 5 bases and the V segment lost 6 bases, leaving 16 bases of the junction unmatched. Germline assignment: CDR1 SGHNT and CDR2 YENEEA. The CDR3 sequence is 17 residues long. CDR3 sequence: CASRLWAGGAEVDTQYF. The DNA for the CDR3 is TGTGCCAGCAGACTTTGGGCAGGGGGCGCCGAGGTAGATACGCAGTATTTT.

This clone was seen a few times. This chain joins TRBV5-1 and TRBJ2-1; the match to TRBD2 covers 12 bases. The CDR3 is 17 amino acids. Germline V gene sequence: CDR1 SGHRS, CDR2 YFSETQ. V trimming: 1 base; J trimming: 8 bases; junction bases outside the gene matches: 10. Written as DNA, the CDR3 is TGCGCCAGCAGCTTGCCCCCGACTAGCGGGAGTGACGATGAGCAGTTCTTC. Amino acids: CASSLPPTSGSDDEQFF.

This chain joins TRBV7-3 and TRBJ2-4; 8 positions agree with TRBD2. The V segment lost 5 bases and the J segment 9 bases; nucleotides outside the gene matches: 9. Germline lookup yields CDR1 SGHTA and CDR2 FQGTGA. This CDR3 is built from 14 residues. The CDR3 coding sequence is TGTGCCAGCAGCCAAGGGACTAGTTCCCCCATTCAGTACTTC. This sequence encodes CASSQGTSSPIQYF.

This clone was seen a handful of times. This chain connects TRBV7-2 to TRBJ1-3; D not certain. Germline V gene sequence: CDR1 SGHTA, CDR2 FQGNSA. CDR3 length equals 16 residues. The V end lost 2 bases, the J end lost 0 bases, and 11 bases lay between the germline ends. CDR3 region: CASSLLSAGSGNTIYF. CDR3 nucleotide sequence: TGTGCCAGCAGCTTATTATCAGCGGGCTCTGGAAACACCATATATTTT.

A few counts support this clone. The CDR3 coding sequence is TGTGCCAGCTCATTCCTCGAGGACACTGAAGCTTTCTTT. It is translated as CASSFLEDTEAFF. The chain employs TRBV18 and TRBJ1-1; D unresolved. The V gene lost 5 bases and the J gene lost 3 bases, with 10 bases spanning the gap. The CDR3 loop spans 13 amino acids. Germline CDR1 and CDR2: KGHSH and LQKENI.